The 21 T cell receptor beta chains below come from one sample, sequenced in a study of T cell repertoires in cytomegalovirus infection. TCRdb itself ran the reads through MiXCR, one entry per CDR3 protein. This sample has fewer than 1,000,000 distinct CDR3 sequences, with approximately 31% found just once. No antigen has been assigned to these receptors. The source was cultured CD8+ T cells from PBMCs, collected from culture after CMV antigen stimulation. Receptors originate from a human donor in good health (CMV status not recorded). Some clones in this sample may be carry-over from other donors' samples.

This clonotype came up many times. The rearrangement links TRBV5-6 to TRBJ1-2, with D possibly matching TRBD1 (5 bases). CDR3 size: 14 residues. CDR1 is SGHDT, CDR2 YYEEEE, per germline. Trimming removed 6 bases from V and 4 bases from J, with 16 bases in between. The CDR3 coding sequence is TGTGCCAGCACTCAGGTTGGGGGATTCTATGGCTACACCTTC. Amino acids: CASTQVGGFYGYTF.

CDR3 coding DNA: TGTGCCAGCAGCTTACTAGCAGGGGAAGGGAATGAGCAGTTCTTC. It codes for CASSLLAGEGNEQFF. The chain carries TRBV7-6 and TRBJ2-1; D might be TRBD1 (6 bases). CDR3 length: 15 amino acids. V was trimmed by 2 bases and J by 7 bases, leaving 15 bases between them. Germline loops: CDR1 SGHVS, CDR2 FNYEAQ. Combining the CDR3 with reference TRBV7-6 and TRBJ2-1 gives the whole variable domain GAGVSQSPRYKVTKRGQDVALRCDPISGHVSLYWYRQALGQGPEFLTYFNYEAQQDKSGLPNDRFSAERPEGSISTLTIQRTEQRDSAMYRCASSLLAGEGNEQFFGPGTRLTVL.

The chain carries TRBV9 and TRBJ2-7, with a weak D call TRBD1 (6 bases). The CDR3 extends over 14 amino acids. V was pared by 3 bases and J by 3 bases, with 13 bases between. Per the germline V gene, CDR1 is SGDLS and CDR2 is YYNGEE. The CDR3 reads CASSGRTDHYEQYF. The CDR3 coding sequence is TGTGCCAGCAGCGGCCGGACAGACCACTACGAGCAGTACTTC.

This clonotype turned up a few times. The chain recombines TRBV10-3 with TRBJ1-2; tentative D call: TRBD1 (6 bases). Trimming stripped 3 bases from V and 6 bases from J, with 11 bases between. The CDR3 is 13 residues long. Germline V gene lookup returns CDR1 ENHRY and CDR2 SYGVKD. The CDR3 DNA sequence: TGTGCCATCAGTGAAAGGGGACACCATGGCTACACCTTC. Protein product: CAISERGHHGYTF.

The chain links TRBV27 to TRBJ2-1; the match to TRBD2 covers 8 bases. The CDR3 runs to 15 residues. V lost 5 bases to trimming and J lost 8 bases; unmatched junction nucleotides: 11. The germline V gene encodes CDR1 MNHEY and CDR2 SMNVEV (reference sequence). As DNA, the CDR3 is TGTGCCAGCAGTCGATCTCGGGGGGGCCGGGATGAGCAGTTCTTC. It specifies CASSRSRGGRDEQFF.

V gene TRBV28 combines with J gene TRBJ2-5; a weak D match, TRBD2 (5 bases). The CDR3 consists of 17 residues. Germline V gene lookup returns CDR1 MDHEN and CDR2 SYDVKM. V shed 0 bases and J shed 1 base, with 15 bases lying between them. The CDR3 bases are TGTGCCAGCAGTTTATGGGGGAGCGAAAGGTTCCAAGAGACCCAGTACTTC. Translation: CASSLWGSERFQETQYF.

V is TRBV6-1 and J is TRBJ2-7, with 7 bases identical to TRBD2. Losses at the gene ends were 3 bases for V and 3 bases for J; bases not matched to a gene: 8. Per germline, CDR1 MNHNS and CDR2 SASEGT. This CDR3 comprises 15 residues. The DNA for the CDR3 is TGTGCCAGCAGTGATCCGGGGGGTAGCGGCTACGAGCAGTACGTC. Protein product: CASSDPGGSGYEQYV.

The rearrangement uses TRBV18 and TRBJ1-4, with TRBD1 identical over 8 bases. J was trimmed by 8 bases and V by 6 bases; bases with no gene match: 11. CDR3 length equals 15 residues. Germline lookup yields CDR1 KGHSH and CDR2 LQKENI. CDR3: CASSPDRVAREKLFF. For the CDR3, the DNA is TGTGCCAGCTCGCCGGACAGGGTCGCCCGGGAAAAACTGTTTTTT.

Of note for this clonotype: This sequence may be a read error, since a much larger clone differs from it by one base. The J gene is TRBJ2-7, the V gene TRBV6-6, with D possibly being TRBD1 or TRBD2 (6 bases each). Germline V lookup: CDR1 MNHNY, CDR2 SVGAGI (reference sequence). The ends were cut back, 7 bases at V and 6 bases at J, with 19 bases in the middle. The CDR3 has 14 residues. Here the CDR3 reads CASNNGRGLVEQYV. The CDR3 DNA sequence: TGTGCCAGCAATAACGGCAGGGGACTCGTCGAGCAGTACGTC.

There are a few counts of this clonotype. The DNA for the CDR3 is TGTGCCAGCAGCTTGGGGCACCGCTTCACAGGGGATGTGAACACTGAAGCTTTCTTT. This sequence encodes CASSLGHRFTGDVNTEAFF. The V and J genes are TRBV5-5 and TRBJ1-1, with 7 bases that match TRBD1. Germline V gene sequence: CDR1 SGHKS, CDR2 YYEKEE (reference sequence). V lost 0 bases, J lost 0 bases, and 14 bases stayed unmatched. CDR3 length equals 19 residues.

This clonotype turned up a few times. The V gene is TRBV6-5, the J gene TRBJ2-7; 7 bases are a match to TRBD1. Germline loops: CDR1 MNHEY, CDR2 SVGAGI. CDR3 length: 14 amino acids. The trim removed 7 bases at V and 5 bases at J, leaving 11 bases unmatched. This chain's CDR3 is CASTPTGRGNEQYF. The CDR3 region has the DNA TGTGCCAGCACTCCGACAGGGCGAGGTAACGAGCAGTACTTC.

The V call is TRBV11-2, the J call TRBJ2-1; D is unclear. This CDR3 is built from 14 residues. Looked up from germline, CDR1 is SGHAT and CDR2 is FQNNGV. Trimming removed 5 bases at V and 2 bases at J, with 10 bases between. The CDR3 spells CASSLPRTYNEQFF. CDR3 sequence (DNA): TGTGCCAGCAGCCTGCCCAGGACCTACAATGAGCAGTTCTTC.

The CDR3, as DNA: TGTGCCAGCAGTTTATCAGCGGGGGGGCCAGAGACCCAGTACTTC. This translates into CASSLSAGGPETQYF. V is TRBV27 and J is TRBJ2-5, with 10 bases that match TRBD2. CDR3 length: 15 amino acids. CDR1 is MNHEY and CDR2 is SMNVEV in the germline V gene (reference sequence). Trimming cost V 0 bases and J 4 bases; bases outside gene matches: 2.

The chain combines TRBV6-1 with TRBJ2-3; D is perhaps TRBD1 (5 bases). Germline CDR1 MNHNS, CDR2 SASEGT. The ends were cut back, 0 bases at V and 2 bases at J, with 15 bases in the middle. There are 17 residues in the CDR3. The CDR3 DNA follows: TGTGCCAGCAGTGAAGCGTTAGGGGCAGAAATCACAGATACGCAGTATTTT. Translation: CASSEALGAEITDTQYF.

In this sample, this clonotype turned up many times. V usage is TRBV6-6 and J usage is TRBJ1-5; 11 bases line up with TRBD1. Germline V CDR1 and CDR2: MNHNY, SVGAGI (reference sequence). The CDR3 has 16 residues. V trimming: 1 base; J trimming: 6 bases; junction bases outside the gene matches: 5. The CDR3 coding sequence is TGTGCCAGCAGTTACTGGAGGACAGGGGGCGTTCAGCCCCAGCATTTT. It encodes CASSYWRTGGVQPQHF.

This clonotype was counted only a few times. This chain links TRBV20-1 with TRBJ1-1, with TRBD1 as a possible D gene (5 bases). The ends were cut back, 1 base at V and 4 bases at J, with 10 bases in the middle. CDR1 and CDR2 from the germline V gene are DFQATT and SNEGSKA (reference sequence). CDR3 length: 13 amino acids. CDR3: CSARVGGFTEAFF. DNA for the CDR3: TGCAGTGCTAGAGTCGGGGGGTTCACTGAAGCTTTCTTT.

V usage is TRBV20-1 and J usage is TRBJ2-1; 8 positions match TRBD2. This CDR3 region has 15 residues. V lost 0 bases to trimming and J lost 4 bases; unmatched junction nucleotides: 5. Germline V gene sequence: CDR1 DFQATT, CDR2 SNEGSKA (reference sequence). CDR3 region: CSARERGGGYNEQFF. CDR3 nucleotides: TGCAGTGCTAGAGAGCGGGGCGGGGGGTACAATGAGCAGTTCTTC.

This clonotype was recorded a few times. This sequence joins TRBV5-6 and TRBJ1-2; D might be TRBD1 (5 bases). Per the germline V gene, CDR1 is SGHDT and CDR2 is YYEEEE. The CDR3 spans 13 residues. V lost 3 bases, J lost 5 bases, and 11 bases lay in between. The CDR3 region has the DNA TGTGCCAGCAGCTCCGGGGCGCCATATGGCTACACCTTC. Its translation: CASSSGAPYGYTF. Full variable domain (remainder filled in from reference TRBV5-6 and TRBJ1-2): DAGVTQSPTHLIKTRGQQVTLRCSPKSGHDTVSWYQQALGQGPQFIFQYYEEEERQRGNFPDRFSGHQFPNYSSELNVNALLLGDSALYLCASSSGAPYGYTFGSGTRLTVV.

The chain has TRBV20-1 and TRBJ2-3; no clear D. CDR3 length equals 15 residues. The V end lost 0 bases, the J end lost 1 base, and 11 bases lay between the germline ends. Germline CDR1 DFQATT, CDR2 SNEGSKA (reference sequence). The CDR3 region has the DNA TGCAGTGCTAGAGAGTTCACCAGAGGCACAGATACGCAGTATTTT. Its protein is CSAREFTRGTDTQYF.

This clonotype has just a few counts. The V and J genes are TRBV5-8 and TRBJ2-2; the D call may be TRBD1 or TRBD2 (6 bases each). CDR1 SGHTS and CDR2 YDEGEE come from the germline V gene. The CDR3 contains 17 residues. V was pared by 4 bases and J by 0 bases, with 16 bases between. Written as DNA, the CDR3 is TGTGCCAGCAGCCGGGGCACAGGGACTTCGAACACCGGGGAGCTGTTTTTT. This codes for CASSRGTGTSNTGELFF.

V is TRBV6-2 or TRBV6-3 and J is TRBJ2-7, with a tentative D call TRBD1 (6 bases). The V end was cut by 10 bases, the J end by 2 bases, with 15 bases between. The CDR3 runs to 13 residues. From germline, CDR1 is MNHEY and CDR2 SVGEGT. The DNA for the CDR3 is TGTGCCACCCTTGACGACAGGACCTACGAGCAGTACGTC. Translation: CATLDDRTYEQYV.